Below, one TCR beta chain is given with its context. This record comes from a study of blood T cell repertoires in COVID-19. The overall study: The study drew acute and convalescent COVID-19 samples from the United States, Italy and Spain. T cells, B-cell-depleted T cells, or PBMCs provided the cDNA or gDNA that served as material.

Sequencing was performed with immunoSEQ multiplex PCR; in TCRdb, only in-frame clones are kept and a portion is missing. The sample carries about 110,000 clones, roughly 85% recorded once. This TCR was sampled from a woman aged 80 or older with active or convalescent COVID-19. Sequencing was carried out using peripheral blood.

The CDR3 reads CASSHPGGGPYYGYTF. DNA of the CDR3: TGTGCCAGCAGCCATCCCGGGGGGGGGCCATACTATGGCTACACCTTC. The rearrangement joins TRBV3-1 (or the pseudogene TRBV3-2) to TRBJ1-2, with D perhaps TRBD1 (6 bases). The germline V and J ends were trimmed by 3 bases and 3 bases, with 17 bases remaining between them. Germline-derived CDR1 and CDR2 are LGHDT and YNNKEL (reference sequence). The CDR3 has 16 residues.